This T cell receptor (beta chain) was recorded in a study of blood T cells in healthy people across ages. Study outcomes and limitations: Diversity of TCR beta per million T cells declined in a roughly linear way with age.

This CDR3 is built from 12 residues. V was trimmed by 8 bases and J by 4 bases, leaving 11 bases between them. CDR1 is ENHRY, CDR2 SYGVKD, per germline. The sample holds a few counts of this clonotype. No antigen is known for it. A second PCR, run for about 7 to 12 cycles, used a sample-barcoded 5' primer plus a J-beta primer mix. TCRdb reprocessed the 5' RACE reads with MiXCR, giving one entry per CDR3 protein. The sample has about 1 million distinct CDR3 sequences, 25% seen once. These data were also filed under a second study, of T cells of mothers and their children. This second study notes: Second-PCR amplification with M1S added sample barcodes and 2-4 random nucleotides. There were over 9 million TCR beta CDR3 reads from each mother and about 3 million from each child.

The sequencing input was blood. The source of this sequence is a girl aged 2 to 9 in good health. The chain links TRBV10-3 to TRBJ2-5, with D perhaps TRBD1 or TRBD2 (5 bases each). The CDR3 here is CAIGDAGETQYF. The DNA of the CDR3 is TGTGCCATCGGGGACGCCGGAGAGACCCAGTACTTC.